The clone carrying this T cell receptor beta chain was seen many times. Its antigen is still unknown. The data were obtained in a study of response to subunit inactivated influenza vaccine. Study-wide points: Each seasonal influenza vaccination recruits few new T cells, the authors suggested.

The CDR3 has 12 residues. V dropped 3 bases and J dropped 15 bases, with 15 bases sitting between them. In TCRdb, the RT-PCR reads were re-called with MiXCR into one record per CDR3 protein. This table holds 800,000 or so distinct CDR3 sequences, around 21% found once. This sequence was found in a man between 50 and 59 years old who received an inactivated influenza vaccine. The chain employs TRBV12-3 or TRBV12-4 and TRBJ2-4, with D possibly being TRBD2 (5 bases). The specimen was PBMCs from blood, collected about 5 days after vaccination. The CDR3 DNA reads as TGTGCCAGCAGTTTGGGAGCGTCGGCTTGGTACTTC. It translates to CASSLGASAWYF.